A single T cell receptor beta chain is shown here with its context. Its antigen is unidentified. This CDR3 has 14 amino acids. V gave up 2 bases and J gave up 5 bases, with 12 bases separating them. Germline loops: CDR1 MNHEY, CDR2 SMNVEV (reference sequence). This specimen comes from a study of cytomegalovirus exposure and HLA in healthy donors. The PCR made use of 60 Vbeta and 13 Jbeta primers. Using immunoSEQ multiplex PCR, the repertoire was profiled, and TCRdb retains in-frame clones only, with some absent. The sample includes 100,000 to 120,000 clones, approximately 82% seen only once; the top ten take 13%. Study outcomes and limitations: Versus the 666-donor mean, an Asian-associated ancestry cluster reportedly showed fewer N-insertions in a later analysis. When analyzed later, the rates of TCR association showed variation by HLA locus, with DRB1 the most and HLA-C the fewest. Most of the TCR beta V segments (in an earlier analysis) were productive either about 87% or about 30% of the time.

Material for sequencing was PBMCs. The gene calls are TRBV27 and TRBJ2-5, with TRBD1 as a possible D gene (5 bases). The clonotype comes from a man under 40 in good health and CMV-seropositive. The DNA for the CDR3 is TGTGCCAGCAGTTTAAACCCAGGGATCGAGACCCAGTACTTC. Protein product: CASSLNPGIETQYF.